These T cell receptor beta chains were read from a single sample in a study of early T cells in non-severe SARS-CoV-2 infection. TCRdb ran MiXCR on the 5' RACE reads and lists one entry per CDR3 protein. The sample lists roughly 97,000 distinct CDR3 sequences, approximately 10% occurring once. The sequenced sample was whole blood, obtained at baseline. These receptors were taken from an adult who was a healthcare worker with PCR-confirmed SARS-CoV-2 infection or an uninfected control (not recorded which). Both conserved end residues are part of each CDR3. D genes are given only for firm matches. Part of the rows lack a size; the others show once, few, many or a class for expanded clones.

few	17	TRBV2	TRBD1	TRBJ1-4	TGTGCCAGCAGTCGTTACGGGACAGGGGCAACTAATGAAAAACTGTTTTTT	CASSRYGTGATNEKLFF
many	17	TRBV20-1	-	TRBJ1-6	TGCAGTGCTAGTAAGGCCAGGGGCCCCCGTGGGAATTCACCCCTCCACTTT	CSASKARGPRGNSPLHF
many	14	TRBV10-3	-	TRBJ1-5	TGTGCCATCAGTGACGCGGCAGGGGAACAGCCCCAGCATTTT	CAISDAAGEQPQHF
-	15	TRBV20-1	-	TRBJ1-4	TGCAGTGCACCGAGAGGGCCTGCAACTAATGAAAAACTGTTTTTT	CSAPRGPATNEKLFF
many	13	TRBV29-1	TRBD1	TRBJ1-4	TGCAGCGTTGTAGGGGGCGGAAGTGAAAAACTGTTTTTT	CSVVGGGSEKLFF
many	16	TRBV7-9	TRBD1	TRBJ2-3	TGTGCCAGCAGTTTAACCGGGACAGGAGTAACAGATACGCAGTATTTT	CASSLTGTGVTDTQYF
-	16	TRBV7-9	-	TRBJ1-4	TGTGCCAGCAGCTTACTCGGGTCAGGGGTTAATGAAAAACTGTTTTTT	CASSLLGSGVNEKLFF
few	14	TRBV5-4	TRBD2	TRBJ2-5	TGTGCCAGCAGTTGGACTAGCGGGAAAGAGACCCAGTACTTC	CASSWTSGKETQYF
many	14	TRBV29-1	-	TRBJ2-1	TGCAGCGTTGCCCCCCAAAAAGGGGCCAATGAGCAGTTCTTC	CSVAPQKGANEQFF
few	12	TRBV20-1	TRBD2	TRBJ2-4	TGCAGTGCTAGACTAGCGGGAATCATTCAGTACTTC	CSARLAGIIQYF
-	14	TRBV11-3	-	TRBJ2-2	TGTGCCAGCAGCTTGGAGGGCTACACCGGGGAGCTGTTTTTT	CASSLEGYTGELFF
few	17	TRBV7-2	TRBD2	TRBJ2-3	TGTGCCAGCAGCCAAAGACTAGCGGGGGCGCGAGCAGATACGCAGTATTTT	CASSQRLAGARADTQYF
-	12	TRBV19	-	TRBJ2-3	TGTGCCAGTAGTATGTCCGCAGATACGCAGTATTTT	CASSMSADTQYF
-	14	TRBV18	-	TRBJ1-1	TGTGCCAGCTCACCACCGAGCCGGGGCACTGAAGCTTTCTTT	CASSPPSRGTEAFF
-	15	TRBV27	TRBD1	TRBJ2-7	TGTGCCAGCCGTCCCCAGTGGACAGGGGGTTATGAGCAGTACTTC	CASRPQWTGGYEQYF
many	14	TRBV19	-	TRBJ1-5	TGTGCCAGTAGTATTCCTATTTGGAATCAGCCCCAGCATTTT	CASSIPIWNQPQHF
-	15	TRBV6-2/TRBV6-3	TRBD2	TRBJ2-4	TGTGCCAGCACCTGGGAGGGGAAGGCCAAAAACATTCAGTACTTC	CASTWEGKAKNIQYF
-	16	TRBV6-2/TRBV6-3	-	TRBJ2-7	TGTGCCAGCAGTTGGCCCCAAACTAACGACGTCTTCGAGCAGTACTTC	CASSWPQTNDVFEQYF
-	16	TRBV4-3	-	TRBJ1-4	TGCGCCAGCAGCCAATTCCTCAGGGGCGAAAATGAAAAACTGTTTTTT	CASSQFLRGENEKLFF
many	13	TRBV27	-	TRBJ2-1	TGTGCCAGCAGTTTATCCCCACACTTCCCTCAGTTCTTC	CASSLSPHFPQFF
many	12	TRBV3-1	TRBD1	TRBJ1-2	TGTGCCAGCCGGACAGGGAATAATGGCTACACCTTC	CASRTGNNGYTF
many	15	TRBV10-2	-	TRBJ1-6	TGCGCCAGCAGGGGGACTGTCAGCTATAATTCACCCCTCCACTTT	CASRGTVSYNSPLHF
-	18	TRBV11-2	-	TRBJ1-3	TGTGCCAGCAATTCCGGGATAGGGTTCAGTAACCGTGGAAACACCATATATTTT	CASNSGIGFSNRGNTIYF
once	16	TRBV4-3	TRBD1	TRBJ1-1	TGCGCCAGCAGCCAAGGGACAGGGGGCAAGAACACTGAAGCTTTCTTT	CASSQGTGGKNTEAFF
few	16	TRBV5-6	TRBD1	TRBJ2-3	TGTGCCAGCAGCTTTATCAGGACAGGGGGCACAGATACGCAGTATTTT	CASSFIRTGGTDTQYF
-	13	TRBV28	TRBD1	TRBJ1-2	TGTGCCAGCAGACAGGGACAGCCCTATGGCTACACCTTC	CASRQGQPYGYTF
-	14	TRBV15	-	TRBJ2-3	TGTGCCACCAGCGGGCTCCCGGCCACAGATACGCAGTATTTT	CATSGLPATDTQYF
-	13	TRBV13	-	TRBJ2-3	TGTGCCAGCAGCTTAGTTCGCACAGATACGCAGTATTTT	CASSLVRTDTQYF
-	14	TRBV10-3	TRBD2	TRBJ2-7	TGTGCCATCAGATCAGCGGGAGGAGACTACGAGCAGTACTTC	CAIRSAGGDYEQYF
few	14	TRBV11-2	-	TRBJ1-2	TGTGCCAGCAGCCCGAGGACGGATCCCAGGGGCTACACCTTC	CASSPRTDPRGYTF
-	13	TRBV29-1	-	TRBJ2-7	TGCAGCGTTGGGAACAGGGCGGGCTACGAGCAGTACTTC	CSVGNRAGYEQYF
few	14	TRBV20-1	-	TRBJ2-3	TGCAGTGCTCCTCCCGGGACCGGCACAGATACGCAGTATTTT	CSAPPGTGTDTQYF
few	13	TRBV7-6	-	TRBJ2-3	TGTGCCAGCAGCACCAGCGGGCCAGATACGCAGTATTTT	CASSTSGPDTQYF
few	14	TRBV30	TRBD1	TRBJ1-1	TGTGCCTGGAGTCCAGGGGGAGTCAGTGGTGAAGCTTTCTTT	CAWSPGGVSGEAFF
-	15	TRBV5-8	TRBD1	TRBJ1-6	TGTGCCAGCAGCTTCAGGGGGCGTAATAATTCACCCCTCCACTTT	CASSFRGRNNSPLHF
once	14	TRBV4-3	-	TRBJ2-2	TGCGCCAGCAGCCAAGAACGGGACACCGGGGAGCTGTTTTTT	CASSQERDTGELFF
-	14	TRBV11-3	TRBD2	TRBJ2-7	TGTGCCAGCAGCCCACGGGGGGACGCCTACGAGCAGTACTTC	CASSPRGDAYEQYF
-	15	TRBV9	-	TRBJ1-2	TGTGCCAGCAGCCCAGGCCTGGGTGACCTTGGCGGCTACACCTTC	CASSPGLGDLGGYTF
-	14	TRBV6-2/TRBV6-3	-	TRBJ2-7	TGTGCCAGCAGTTCCAGGAAGAGCCCCTACGAGCAGTACTTC	CASSSRKSPYEQYF
many	13	TRBV29-1	TRBD1	TRBJ2-7	TGCAGCGTTTTGGGACAGGGTATGAGCGAGCAGTACTTC	CSVLGQGMSEQYF
-	13	TRBV6-5	-	TRBJ1-2	TGTACCAGCAGTTACTCAGGAGGTGATGGCCACACCTTC	CTSSYSGGDGHTF
-	14	TRBV30	-	TRBJ2-2	TGTGCCTGGAGTCGGGGGAGGACTACCGGGGAGCTGTTTTTT	CAWSRGRTTGELFF
many	10	TRBV20-1	-	TRBJ2-7	TGCAGTGCTAGAGAGAACGAGCAGTACTTC	CSARENEQYF
-	15	TRBV5-6	TRBD1	TRBJ2-7	TGTGCCAGCAGCCCTGGGACAGGTCGCTTCTACGAGCAGTACTTC	CASSPGTGRFYEQYF
-	16	TRBV5-5	-	TRBJ2-1	TGTGCCAGCAGCCTCGCCACCGACCAGGGGTCGGGTGAGCAGTTCTTC	CASSLATDQGSGEQFF
many	17	TRBV3-1	-	TRBJ2-3	TGTGCCAGCAGCCAGGGGGGGACAGGAACGGCCCCAGATACGCAGTATTTT	CASSQGGTGTAPDTQYF
few	16	TRBV2	-	TRBJ2-7	TGTGCCAGCAGTGAAGCGCGGGCAGCTAAGCACTACGAGCAGTACTTC	CASSEARAAKHYEQYF
-	14	TRBV9	-	TRBJ2-2	TGTGCCAGCAGCGTAGGACCGAACACCGGGGAGCTGTTTTTT	CASSVGPNTGELFF
few	13	TRBV30	-	TRBJ2-5	TGTGCCTGGAGTAAAGCCCGCCTGGAGACCCAGTACTTC	CAWSKARLETQYF
-	13	TRBV6-5	-	TRBJ1-5	TGTGCCAGCAAACAAAATAGCAATCAGCCCCAGCATTTT	CASKQNSNQPQHF
-	15	TRBV20-1	TRBD1	TRBJ2-7	TGCAGTGCTACCCTCCCGGGACAGGGTAGGGACGAGCAGTACTTC	CSATLPGQGRDEQYF
-	12	TRBV2	TRBD1	TRBJ2-7	TGTGCCAGCAGGGACAGGGCCTTCGAGCAGTACTTC	CASRDRAFEQYF
few	14	TRBV7-9	-	TRBJ2-5	TGTGCCAGCACAGGGCAGGGGGGACAAGAGACCCAGTACTTC	CASTGQGGQETQYF
few	17	TRBV19	-	TRBJ2-7	TGTGCCAGTAGTATGGGGCTGACAGGACCCCCCGTTGACGAGCAGTACTTC	CASSMGLTGPPVDEQYF
many	15	TRBV6-6	TRBD1	TRBJ1-2	TGTGCCAGCTTAGGGTGGACAGGGGGCGGCTATGGCTACACCTTC	CASLGWTGGGYGYTF
-	15	TRBV20-1	-	TRBJ1-1	TGCAGTGCTAGAGGAGGGGGGCGGTTTAACACTGAAGCTTTCTTT	CSARGGGRFNTEAFF